Shown below are 32 T cell receptor beta chains from a single sample sequenced in a study of blood T cell repertoires in COVID-19. Profiling relied on immunoSEQ multiplex PCR, and the TCRdb table lists in-frame clones only, not all of them. The data contain roughly 250,000 clones, 75% to 90% of them singletons. Sequenced: peripheral blood. The receptor set was obtained from a woman aged 40 to 49 with acute or convalescent COVID-19.

The chain recombines TRBV15 with TRBJ1-1, with TRBD1 identical over 8 bases. The V gene end was trimmed by 7 bases and the J gene end by 1 base; junction bases not matched to a gene: 8. The CDR3 is 15 residues long. Germline V CDR1 and CDR2: LNHNV, YYDKDF (reference sequence). The CDR3 nucleotides are TGTGCCACCAACCCTCGAGGACAGGGGAACACTGAAGCTTTCTTT. This gives the protein CATNPRGQGNTEAFF.

Note on this clone: A read error may produce the germline difference seen at one junction end. The chain has TRBV14 and TRBJ2-5, with 8 bases matching TRBD1. The CDR3 is 15 amino acids. Germline lookup yields CDR1 SGHDN and CDR2 FVKESK. The CDR3 region is CASRQGQGRQETQYF. In DNA form, the CDR3 reads TGTGCCAGCAGGCAAGGACAGGGCCGTCAAGAGACCCAGTACTTC. Variable domain in full (rest from reference TRBV14 and TRBJ2-5): EAGVTQFPSHSVIEKGQTVTLRCDPISGHDNLYWYRRVMGKEIKFLLHFVKESKQDESGMPNNRFLAERTGGTYSTLKVQPAELEDSGVYFCASRQGQGRQETQYFGPGTRLLVL.

The chain has TRBV4-1 and TRBJ2-4, with TRBD1 identical over 11 bases. With V trimmed by 5 bases and J by 8 bases, 5 bases remained unmatched. The CDR3 length is 14 residues. The germline CDR1 and CDR2 sequences are MGHRA and YSYEKL. The CDR3 DNA is TGCGCCAGCAGCGGACAGGGGGCGTCTCACATTCAGTACTTC. Its protein product is CASSGQGASHIQYF.

The rearrangement links TRBV18 to TRBJ2-6; D is perhaps TRBD1 (5 bases). Germline V gives CDR1 KGHSH, CDR2 LQKENI. The germline V and J ends were trimmed by 2 bases and 2 bases, with 13 bases remaining between them. CDR3 length: 17 amino acids. The DNA of the CDR3 is TGTGCCAGCTCACCAGGGGCAGCATCGCCTGGGGCCAACGTCCTGACTTTC. It is translated as CASSPGAASPGANVLTF.

The chain joins TRBV30 to TRBJ1-2; no definite D call. This CDR3 region has 12 residues. Germline V gene data show CDR1 as GTSNPN and CDR2 as SVGIG (reference sequence). Trimming removed 7 bases from V and 5 bases from J, with 14 bases in between. The CDR3 coding sequence is TGTGCCTTTGACCCCGGGTCATATGGCTACACCTTC. Protein: CAFDPGSYGYTF. The whole variable domain, filled in from reference TRBV30 and TRBJ1-2, reads SQTIHQWPATLVQPVGSPLSLECTVEGTSNPNLYWYRQAAGRGLQLLFYSVGIGQISSEVPQNLSASRPQDRQFILSSKKLLLSDSGFYLCAFDPGSYGYTFGSGTRLTVV.

J is TRBJ1-1 and V is TRBV4-1; TRBD1 might be the D (6 bases). Between the trimmed V and J ends, which lost 3 bases and 1 base, there was a span of 21 bases. The CDR3 consists of 18 residues. Germline lookup yields CDR1 MGHRA and CDR2 YSYEKL. This CDR3 is CASSHKWGTPRSNTEAFF. CDR3 sequence (DNA): TGCGCCAGCAGCCACAAGTGGGGGACACCACGATCGAACACTGAAGCTTTCTTT.

The chain uses TRBV11-3 and TRBJ1-1, with D possibly TRBD1 on 6 matching bases. The CDR3 runs 15 residues. The germline V and J ends were trimmed by 4 bases and 5 bases, with 17 bases remaining between them. Germline CDR1 is SGHNT and CDR2 is YENEEA. For the CDR3, the DNA is TGTGCCAGCAGCTCACGGACAGCAGCTATAACTGAAGCTTTCTTT. It is translated as CASSSRTAAITEAFF.

This clone was seen once. Other DNA sequences from this sample encode an identical CDR3 as well. The chain is built from TRBV5-1 and TRBJ2-3, with 9 bases identical to TRBD2. V lost 0 bases, J lost 4 bases, and 3 bases stayed unmatched. The CDR3 loop spans 15 amino acids. Germline V gives CDR1 SGHRS, CDR2 YFSETQ. CDR3 loop: CASSLAGGGADTQYF. CDR3 bases: TGCGCCAGCAGCTTGGCCGGCGGGGGGGCAGATACGCAGTATTTT. The whole variable domain, filled in from reference TRBV5-1 and TRBJ2-3, reads KAGVTQTPRYLIKTRGQQVTLSCSPISGHRSVSWYQQTPGQGLQFLFEYFSETQRNKGNFPGRFSGRQFSNSRSEMNVSTLELGDSALYLCASSLAGGGADTQYFGPGTRLTVL.

This rearrangement joins TRBV14 to TRBJ2-1, with unresolved D. The CDR3 runs to 18 residues. Germline V CDR1 and CDR2: SGHDN, FVKESK. V gave up 3 bases and J gave up 4 bases, with 22 bases separating them. The CDR3 here is CASSQDVGWSSRYNEQFF. CDR3 in DNA: TGTGCCAGCAGCCAGGATGTTGGATGGAGCTCACGTTACAATGAGCAGTTCTTC.

This clone has more than one count but fewer than ten. This chain joins TRBV24-1 and TRBJ2-1, with 8 bases fitting TRBD1. The germline V gene has CDR1 KGHDR and CDR2 SFDVKD. The ends lost 5 bases at V and 4 bases at J; junction bases unmatched: 6. The CDR3 runs to 15 residues. The CDR3 region is CATSAGDRPYNEQFF. The CDR3 DNA is TGTGCCACCAGTGCGGGGGACAGGCCTTACAATGAGCAGTTCTTC.

This clone showed up just a few times. The rearrangement uses TRBV2 and TRBJ2-7; TRBD1 matches at 7 bases. Trimming removed 1 base from V and 6 bases from J; junction bases left unmatched: 9. The CDR3 has 15 amino acids. CDR1 SNHLY and CDR2 FYNNEI come from the germline V gene. CDR3 amino acids: CASSEEKGQAGEQYV. In nucleotides, the CDR3 is TGTGCCAGCAGTGAAGAAAAAGGACAGGCGGGCGAGCAGTACGTC.

The chain couples TRBV10-1 to TRBJ1-5; D not resolved. The CDR3 is 14 residues long. Looked up from germline, CDR1 is WNHNN and CDR2 is SYGVQD (reference sequence). V was clipped by 2 bases and J by 6 bases, with 11 bases between them. For the CDR3, the DNA is TGCGCCAGCAGTGAGACGGGTTTCGGTCAGCCCCAGCATTTT. It encodes CASSETGFGQPQHF.

V usage is TRBV5-6 and J usage is TRBJ2-7, with TRBD2 matching over 14 bases. Trimming removed 0 bases from V and 2 bases from J; junction bases left unmatched: 1. In germline, CDR1 is SGHDT, CDR2 YYEEEE. The CDR3 is made up of 16 amino acids. The CDR3 here is CASSLVTSGGAYEQYV. For the CDR3, the DNA is TGTGCCAGCAGCTTGGTGACTAGCGGGGGGGCCTACGAGCAGTACGTC.

The chain employs TRBV5-1 and TRBJ1-6; D is unresolved. The germline V and J ends were trimmed by 4 bases and 7 bases, with 24 bases remaining between them. The germline CDR1 and CDR2 sequences are SGHRS and YFSETQ. The CDR3 sequence is 18 residues long. Here the CDR3 reads CASSGLGPSAGGNSPLHF. CDR3 nucleotides: TGCGCCAGCAGCGGGTTAGGGCCGTCGGCGGGTGGGAATTCACCCCTCCACTTT.

This clone occurred once. The chain couples TRBV2 to TRBJ1-5; TRBD1 aligns across 8 bases. Germline lookup yields CDR1 SNHLY and CDR2 FYNNEI. J gave up 3 bases and V 3 bases, and 4 bases lay outside the gene matches. The CDR3 length is 15 residues. The CDR3 is CASSEMGQANQPQHF. DNA for the CDR3: TGTGCCAGCAGTGAGATGGGACAGGCCAATCAGCCCCAGCATTTT.

The rearrangement joins TRBV6-5 to TRBJ1-5, with TRBD1 identical over 7 bases. Germline V gene sequence: CDR1 MNHEY, CDR2 SVGAGI. V shed 6 bases and J 6 bases; nucleotides not matched to a gene: 2. The CDR3 contains 12 residues. The CDR3 region is CASRTGSQPQHF. The CDR3 DNA is TGTGCCAGCAGGACAGGGTCTCAGCCCCAGCATTTT.

The V and J genes are TRBV20-1 and TRBJ1-2; D not resolved. Germline-derived CDR1 and CDR2 are DFQATT and SNEGSKA (reference sequence). CDR3 length: 11 residues. Trimming removed 6 bases from V and 8 bases from J, with 13 bases in between. The CDR3, as DNA: TGCAGTGCAACTAACGGTGGAGGCTACACCTTC. This sequence encodes CSATNGGGYTF.

The chain uses TRBV24-1 and TRBJ1-2; 7 nucleotides align to TRBD1. The length of the CDR3 is 12 residues. The J segment lost 2 bases and the V segment lost 10 bases, leaving 3 bases of the junction unmatched. Germline CDR1 reads KGHDR; CDR2 reads SFDVKD. The CDR3: CATATGNYGYTF. For the CDR3, the DNA is TGTGCCACAGCGACAGGGAACTATGGCTACACCTTC.

V usage is TRBV6-6 and J usage is TRBJ1-5; D may be TRBD1 (6 bases). From germline, CDR1 is MNHNY and CDR2 SVGAGI (reference sequence). V was pared by 5 bases and J by 1 base, with 15 bases between. The CDR3 length is 16 residues. DNA for the CDR3: TGTGCCAGCAGTACTCCACAGGGTCTCAGCAATCAGCCCCAGCATTTT. This codes for CASSTPQGLSNQPQHF.

In DNA form, the CDR3 reads TGTGCCAGCAGGGCAGGGTACACTGAAGCTTTCTTT. The encoded protein is CASRAGYTEAFF. The genes are TRBV5-6 and TRBJ1-1, with a tentative D call TRBD1 (5 bases). This CDR3 region has 12 residues. Trimming stripped 5 bases from V and 3 bases from J, with 8 bases between. CDR1 and CDR2 (germline): SGHDT, YYEEEE.

The chain has TRBV4-2 and TRBJ2-1, with 9 bases fitting TRBD2. This CDR3 region has 17 residues. V gave up 7 bases and J gave up 6 bases; unmatched junction bases: 16. In germline, CDR1 is LGHNA, CDR2 YNFKEQ. The CDR3 DNA is TGTGCCAGCACCCAGGGGCGGGGGGGCCTCTTCGGCAATGAGCAGTTCTTC. Translated: CASTQGRGGLFGNEQFF.

This chain connects TRBV5-5 to TRBJ2-3; 10 bases map to TRBD2. The germline V gene has CDR1 SGHKS and CDR2 YYEKEE (reference sequence). The CDR3 contains 16 residues. The ends lost 0 bases at V and 6 bases at J; junction bases unmatched: 7. Written as DNA, the CDR3 is TGTGCCAGCAGCTTGGCAAGCGGGGGGGCCTTCGATACGCAGTATTTT. This encodes CASSLASGGAFDTQYF.

This chain links TRBV6-5 with TRBJ1-1; D perhaps matches TRBD1 (6 bases). Trimming removed 7 bases at V and 0 bases at J, with 15 bases between. Germline values: CDR1 MNHEY, CDR2 SVGAGI. The CDR3 is made up of 15 amino acids. The chain's CDR3 is CASKGGAQMNTEAFF. The CDR3 DNA is TGTGCCAGCAAGGGGGGGGCGCAAATGAACACTGAAGCTTTCTTT.

This clone has just one count. The chain uses TRBV11-2 and TRBJ1-1; maybe TRBD1 (6 bases). From germline, CDR1 is SGHAT and CDR2 FQNNGV. CDR3 size: 13 residues. V was trimmed by 6 bases and J by 7 bases, leaving 15 bases between them. CDR3 residues: CASRRRTGNEAFF. The CDR3 region has the DNA TGTGCCAGCAGACGAAGAACAGGGAATGAAGCTTTCTTT.

The rearrangement joins TRBV6-5 to TRBJ2-5; 9 bases are a match to TRBD1. Germline V gene sequence: CDR1 MNHEY, CDR2 SVGAGI. With 4 bases clipped from V and 5 bases from J, the junction kept 11 bases outside the gene matches. The CDR3 is made up of 16 amino acids. CDR3 in DNA: TGTGCCAGCAGTTTATCTGGACAGGGGTTTTGGGAGACCCAGTACTTC. Amino acid sequence: CASSLSGQGFWETQYF.

The J gene is TRBJ2-3, the V gene TRBV9, with D possibly TRBD1 on 5 matching bases. There are 16 residues in the CDR3. Germline CDR1 is SGDLS and CDR2 is YYNGEE. The germline V and J ends were trimmed by 4 bases and 5 bases, with 20 bases remaining between them. In DNA, the CDR3 is TGTGCCAGCAGCCCACGTAGTAAGGGGCGTTTAGATACGCAGTATTTT. This codes for CASSPRSKGRLDTQYF.

CDR3 in amino acids: CASSKGGGAYTEAFF. CDR3 in DNA: TGTGCCAGCAGCAAAGGAGGGGGCGCGTACACTGAAGCTTTCTTT. The chain recombines TRBV21-1 with TRBJ1-1; TRBD1 reflects the table's D call only, with no check against the DNA. TRBV21-1 counts as a pseudogene. This CDR3 comprises 15 residues.

The chain combines TRBV11-2 with TRBJ1-4; TRBD1 matches at 7 bases. Germline values: CDR1 SGHAT, CDR2 FQNNGV. CDR3 length equals 13 residues. J was trimmed by 9 bases and V by 5 bases; bases with no gene match: 6. In nucleotides, the CDR3 is TGTGCCAGCAGCCTGGGGGACAGCAAAAAACTGTTTTTT. Its protein product is CASSLGDSKKLFF.

The rearrangement joins TRBV3-1 (or the pseudogene TRBV3-2) to TRBJ2-5; D may be TRBD1 (6 bases). From germline, CDR1 is LGHDT and CDR2 YNNKEL (reference sequence). The CDR3 has 12 amino acids. The V gene lost 2 bases and the J gene lost 10 bases, with 11 bases spanning the gap. In nucleotides, the CDR3 is TGTGCCAGCAGCCAACCTAGGGGGAGCCAGTACTTC. Encoded protein: CASSQPRGSQYF.

The V and J genes are TRBV4-2 and TRBJ2-4; 9 nucleotides match TRBD2. CDR3 size: 13 residues. Unmatched junction bases numbered 0, after V lost 3 bases and J lost 6 bases. Looked up from germline, CDR1 is LGHNA and CDR2 is YNFKEQ. CDR3 coding DNA: TGTGCCAGCAGCCAGGGACTAGCAAACATTCAGTACTTC. This codes for CASSQGLANIQYF.

V and J are TRBV19 and TRBJ1-1; 8 nucleotides line up with TRBD1. J was trimmed by 4 bases and V by 8 bases; bases with no gene match: 3. CDR1 and CDR2 (germline): LNHDA, SQIVND (reference sequence). This CDR3 contains 12 residues. CDR3 loop: CASQGAGTEAFF. The DNA of the CDR3 is TGTGCCAGTCAGGGGGCCGGCACTGAAGCTTTCTTT.

The chain carries TRBV3-1 (or the pseudogene TRBV3-2) and TRBJ2-3, with TRBD1 matching 8 bases. Germline assignment: CDR1 LGHDT and CDR2 YNNKEL (reference sequence). V shed 4 bases, J shed 2 bases, and the junction held 5 bases outside the gene matches. The length of the CDR3 is 15 residues. The CDR3 protein is CASSLQGANTDTQYF. In nucleotides, the CDR3 is TGTGCCAGCAGCCTGCAGGGGGCTAACACAGATACGCAGTATTTT.